The present T cell receptor (beta chain) was sequenced within a study of identical twins. TCRdb called the 5' RACE reads again in MiXCR, with one record for every CDR3 protein. Of about 920,000 distinct CDR3 sequences listed, 12% are singletons. The CDR3 runs 15 residues. Germline-derived CDR1 and CDR2 are DFQATT and SNEGSKA (reference sequence). The germline V and J ends were trimmed by 5 bases and 0 bases, with 15 bases remaining between them. This clonotype was picked up a small number of times. These data also featured in a second study, about yellow fever vaccine responses in identical twins.

The genes are TRBV20-1 and TRBJ2-3; D call uncertain. Sequencing input: PBMCs. The TCR sequence derives from a woman in her late teens or twenties in good health. The CDR3 here is CSADWNSESTDTQYF. The CDR3 nucleotides are TGCAGTGCTGACTGGAACTCCGAGAGCACAGATACGCAGTATTTT.